A selection of T cell receptor beta chains follows, all from one sample in a study of T cells in Graves' hyperthyroidism and ophthalmopathy. TCRdb reprocessed the multiplex PCR reads with MiXCR, giving one entry per CDR3 protein. The sample has about 130,000 distinct CDR3 sequences, less than 25% seen once. The sequenced sample consisted of blood. The receptors here all came from a woman aged 45-65 years with Graves' hyperthyroidism that later progressed to Graves' ophthalmopathy. Both conserved end residues are part of each CDR3. D genes are given only for firm matches. The size of a clone is reported for some rows only, either as once, few or many, or as a class for expanded clones.

. | many | TRBJ1-1 | TRBV20-1 | CSAVLLAGGLNTEAFF | TGCAGTGCTGTCCTCCTTGCCGGGGGATTGAACACTGAAGCTTTCTTT
. | many | TRBJ2-2 | TRBV5-1 | CASSLDSAAGELFF | TGCGCCAGCAGCTTGGACTCTGCCGCCGGGGAGCTGTTTTTT
TRBD1 | . | TRBJ1-2 | TRBV5-1 | CASRPTGTGNADGYTF | TGCGCCAGCAGGCCCACCGGGACAGGGAATGCGGATGGCTACACCTTC
. | few | TRBJ2-5 | TRBV28 | CASSPWPRRETQYF | TGTGCCAGCAGCCCCTGGCCAAGGAGGGAGACCCAGTACTTC
TRBD1 | . | TRBJ2-7 | TRBV5-5 | CASSSTGGYEPYF | TGTGCCAGCAGCTCGACAGGGGGCTACGAGCCGTACTTC
TRBD1 | . | TRBJ2-1 | TRBV11-3 | CASSPGQGNEQFF | TGTGCCAGCAGCCCGGGACAGGGAAATGAGCAGTTCTTC
. | many | TRBJ2-7 | TRBV15 | CATSRRVQGIYEQYF | TGTGCCACCAGCAGACGCGTGCAGGGGATCTACGAGCAGTACTTC
. | . | TRBJ2-2 | TRBV3-1 | CASSQAAGGELFF | TGTGCCAGCAGCCAAGCGGCGGGCGGGGAGCTGTTTTTT
TRBD2 | . | TRBJ2-3 | TRBV3-1 | CASSQGVAGVNTQYF | TGTGCCAGCAGCCAAGGGGTAGCGGGAGTTAATACGCAGTATTTT
. | few | TRBJ2-7 | TRBV12-3/TRBV12-4 | CASSEDWGPSSYEQYF | TGTGCCAGCAGTGAAGATTGGGGCCCGAGCTCCTACGAGCAGTACTTC
TRBD1 | few | TRBJ1-4 | TRBV15 | CATSWGQGAEKLFF | TGTGCCACCAGCTGGGGACAGGGGGCCGAAAAACTGTTTTTT
. | many | TRBJ1-5 | TRBV2 | CASIRTASGQPQHF | TGTGCCAGCATAAGGACCGCCTCTGGGCAGCCCCAGCATTTT
TRBD2 | few | TRBJ2-1 | TRBV19 | CASSTSGSLNNEQFF | TGTGCCAGTAGTACTAGCGGGAGTCTCAACAATGAGCAGTTCTTC
TRBD2 | many | TRBJ2-7 | TRBV2 | CASKVGGPSYEQYF | TGTGCCAGCAAGGTGGGAGGGCCTTCCTACGAGCAGTACTTC
TRBD1 | many | TRBJ1-1 | TRBV7-9 | CASRSDRAATEAFF | TGTGCCAGCAGATCAGACAGGGCGGCCACTGAAGCTTTCTTT
TRBD1 | many | TRBJ2-1 | TRBV28 | CASSINRGRMGNEQFF | TGTGCCAGCAGTATAAACAGGGGGCGCATGGGGAATGAGCAGTTCTTC
. | . | TRBJ1-2 | TRBV5-1 | CASSLVARGGYGYTF | TGCGCCAGCAGCTTGGTAGCCAGGGGCGGGTATGGCTACACCTTC
. | many | TRBJ2-3 | TRBV20-1 | CSEGTDTQYF | TGCAGTGAGGGGACAGATACGCAGTATTTT
. | . | TRBJ2-5 | TRBV11-2 | CASSLGGLRETQYF | TGTGCCAGCAGCTTAGGCGGGTTACGGGAGACCCAGTACTTC
TRBD1 | few | TRBJ1-2 | TRBV25-1 | CASSTLGQDGYTF | TGTGCCAGCAGTACCCTCGGACAGGATGGCTACACCTTC
TRBD1 | . | TRBJ2-7 | TRBV28 | CASSLQGAYYEQYF | TGTGCCAGCAGCCTACAGGGGGCCTACTACGAGCAGTACTTC
. | few | TRBJ1-1 | TRBV6-1 | CASRGTTNTEAFF | TGTGCCAGCAGGGGGACAACTAACACTGAAGCTTTCTTT
. | few | TRBJ2-1 | TRBV5-1 | CASSLPAPNEQFF | TGCGCCAGCAGCTTGCCTGCCCCCAATGAGCAGTTCTTC
. | few | TRBJ1-3 | TRBV30 | CAWTNRWGNTIYF | TGTGCCTGGACCAACAGATGGGGAAACACCATATATTTT
TRBD1 | few | TRBJ1-2 | TRBV28 | CASSPGGTGNYGYTF | TGTGCCAGCAGTCCTGGAGGGACAGGCAACTATGGCTACACCTTC
. | many | TRBJ2-7 | TRBV6-1 | CASGWRGNEQYF | TGTGCCAGCGGGTGGCGAGGGAACGAGCAGTACTTC
TRBD1 | many | TRBJ2-6 | TRBV6-2/TRBV6-3 | CASRSRGHIFGANVLTF | TGTGCCAGCAGAAGCAGGGGGCACATTTTTGGGGCCAACGTCCTGACTTTC
. | . | TRBJ1-4 | TRBV6-1 | CASSKGATNEKLFF | TGTGCCAGCAGCAAAGGTGCAACTAATGAAAAACTGTTTTTT
. | . | TRBJ2-5 | TRBV7-2 | CASSFRAAGETQYF | TGTGCCAGCAGCTTCCGGGCCGCGGGAGAGACCCAGTACTTC
TRBD2 | few | TRBJ2-1 | TRBV24-1 | CATREGREAYNEQFF | TGTGCCACCAGGGAGGGGCGGGAGGCCTACAATGAGCAGTTCTTC
TRBD2 | . | TRBJ2-1 | TRBV13 | CASSEPLAGRQFF | TGTGCCAGCAGTGAACCCCTAGCGGGAAGGCAGTTCTTC
TRBD1 | many | TRBJ1-2 | TRBV28 | CASSLDRVGSVYYGYTF | TGTGCCAGCAGCCTCGACAGGGTAGGGTCGGTATACTATGGCTACACCTTC
TRBD2 | . | TRBJ2-7 | TRBV20-1 | CSASRSGGREYEQYF | TGCAGTGCTAGTAGGTCTGGCGGGAGAGAATACGAGCAGTACTTC
. | many | TRBJ2-2 | TRBV7-3 | CASSLAPGELFF | TGTGCCAGCAGCTTAGCTCCCGGGGAGCTGTTTTTT
TRBD1 | few | TRBJ2-2 | TRBV12-3/TRBV12-4 | CASSLLGTGRSSRELFF | TGTGCCAGCAGCCTATTAGGGACAGGTCGTTCATCAAGGGAGCTGTTTTTT
TRBD2 | many | TRBJ2-1 | TRBV5-1 | CASSPTSGWRTYNEQFF | TGCGCCAGCAGCCCCACTAGCGGGTGGCGGACGTACAATGAGCAGTTCTTC
TRBD1 | . | TRBJ2-7 | TRBV5-1 | CASSPGDRGLSEQYF | TGCGCCAGCAGCCCAGGGGACAGGGGGCTTTCCGAGCAGTACTTC
. | many | TRBJ2-7 | TRBV6-1 | CASSEAGAVRYEQYF | TGTGCCAGCAGTGAAGCGGGGGCAGTTCGGTACGAGCAGTACTTC
TRBD2 | many | TRBJ2-1 | TRBV2 | CASSLGLANEQFF | TGTGCCAGCAGTCTCGGACTAGCCAATGAGCAGTTCTTC
. | many | TRBJ2-5 | TRBV6-6 | CASSYSGGLETQYF | TGTGCCAGCAGTTACTCGGGGGGGCTGGAGACCCAGTACTTC
. | . | TRBJ2-3 | TRBV5-5 | CASQNTDTQYF | TGTGCCAGCCAAAACACAGATACGCAGTATTTT
. | few | TRBJ2-3 | TRBV11-2 | CASSLELAGDTQYF | TGTGCCAGCAGTTTGGAACTAGCTGGCGATACGCAGTATTTT
. | few | TRBJ1-3 | TRBV28 | CASSGGAGNTIYF | TGTGCCAGCAGTGGGGGTGCTGGAAACACCATATATTTT
. | few | TRBJ1-4 | TRBV28 | CASNQRHEKLFF | TGTGCCAGCAACCAGAGGCATGAAAAACTGTTTTTT
. | few | TRBJ1-5 | TRBV5-5 | CASSLSGLGPQHF | TGTGCCAGCAGCTTGTCTGGTCTGGGGCCCCAGCATTTT
. | many | TRBJ2-2 | TRBV6-1 | CASSVLRQGGELFF | TGTGCCAGCAGTGTTCTACGGCAAGGCGGGGAGCTGTTTTTT
. | many | TRBJ2-1 | TRBV11-2 | CASSLREGTSYNEQFF | TGTGCCAGCAGCTTAAGAGAGGGGACCTCCTACAATGAGCAGTTCTTC
. | . | TRBJ2-1 | TRBV6-1 | CASSETRENEQFF | TGTGCCAGCAGTGAAACTAGGGAGAATGAGCAGTTCTTC
. | many | TRBJ1-1 | TRBV28 | CASLSNTEAFF | TGTGCCAGTCTCTCGAACACTGAAGCTTTCTTT
TRBD1 | . | TRBJ2-3 | TRBV6-5 | CASSYSNAGTGRRDTQYF | TGTGCCAGCAGTTACTCGAATGCCGGGACAGGGCGACGGGATACGCAGTATTTT
. | many | TRBJ2-7 | TRBV20-1 | CSAPTSSSYEQYF | TGCAGTGCACCGACCTCGAGCTCCTACGAGCAGTACTTC